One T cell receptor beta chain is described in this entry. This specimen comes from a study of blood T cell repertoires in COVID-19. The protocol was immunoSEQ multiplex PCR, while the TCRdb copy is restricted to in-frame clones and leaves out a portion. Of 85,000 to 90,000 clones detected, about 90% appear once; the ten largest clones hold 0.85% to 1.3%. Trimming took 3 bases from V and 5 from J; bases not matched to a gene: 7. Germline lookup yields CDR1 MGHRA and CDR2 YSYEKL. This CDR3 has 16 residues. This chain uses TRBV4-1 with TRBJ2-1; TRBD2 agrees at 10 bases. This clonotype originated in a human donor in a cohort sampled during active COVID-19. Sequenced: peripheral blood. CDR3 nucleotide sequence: TGCGCCAGCAGCCAGGATGGACTAGCGGCCCACAATGAGCAGTTCTTC. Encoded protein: CASSQDGLAAHNEQFF.